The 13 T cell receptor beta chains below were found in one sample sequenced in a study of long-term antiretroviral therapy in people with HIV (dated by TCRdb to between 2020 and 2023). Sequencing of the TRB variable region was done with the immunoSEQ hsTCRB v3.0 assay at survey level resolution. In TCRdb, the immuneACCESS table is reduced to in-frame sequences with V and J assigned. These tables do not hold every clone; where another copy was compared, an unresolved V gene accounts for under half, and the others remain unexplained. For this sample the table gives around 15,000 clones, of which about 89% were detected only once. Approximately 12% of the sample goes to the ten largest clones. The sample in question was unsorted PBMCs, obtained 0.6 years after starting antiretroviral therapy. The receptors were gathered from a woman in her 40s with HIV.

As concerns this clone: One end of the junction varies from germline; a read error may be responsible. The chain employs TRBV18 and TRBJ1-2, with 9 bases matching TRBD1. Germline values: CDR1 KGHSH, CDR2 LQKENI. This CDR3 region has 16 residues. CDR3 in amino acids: CASSQTWTGESYGHTF. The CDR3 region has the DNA TGTGCCAGCTCACAGACGTGGACAGGGGAAAGCTATGGCCACACCTTC.

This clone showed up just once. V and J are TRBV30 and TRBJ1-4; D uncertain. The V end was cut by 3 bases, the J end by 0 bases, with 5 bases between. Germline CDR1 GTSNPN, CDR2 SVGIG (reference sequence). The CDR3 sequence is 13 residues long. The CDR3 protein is CAWRAATNEKLFF. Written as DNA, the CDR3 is TGTGCCTGGAGGGCTGCAACTAATGAAAAACTGTTTTTT. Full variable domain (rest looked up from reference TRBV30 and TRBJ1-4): SQTIHQWPATLVQPVGSPLSLECTVEGTSNPNLYWYRQAAGRGLQLLFYSVGIGQISSEVPQNLSASRPQDRQFILSSKKLLLSDSGFYLCAWRAATNEKLFFGSGTQLSVL.

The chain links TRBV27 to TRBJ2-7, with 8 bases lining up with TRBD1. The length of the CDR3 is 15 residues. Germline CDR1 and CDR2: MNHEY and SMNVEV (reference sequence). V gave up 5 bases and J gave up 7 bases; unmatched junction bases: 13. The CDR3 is CASSPRDRSLEEQYF. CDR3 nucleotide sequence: TGTGCCAGCAGTCCACGGGACAGGTCTCTGGAGGAGCAGTACTTC.

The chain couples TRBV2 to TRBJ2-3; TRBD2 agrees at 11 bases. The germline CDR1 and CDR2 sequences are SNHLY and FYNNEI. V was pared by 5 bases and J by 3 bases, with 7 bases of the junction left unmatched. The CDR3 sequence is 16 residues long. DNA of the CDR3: TGTGCCAGCAGTCAAACTAGCGGGGGTAGGACAGATACGCAGTATTTT. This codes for CASSQTSGGRTDTQYF. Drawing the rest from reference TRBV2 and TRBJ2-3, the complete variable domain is EPEVTQTPSHQVTQMGQEVILRCVPISNHLYFYWYRQILGQKVEFLVSFYNNEISEKSEIFDDQFSVERPDGSNFTLKIRSTKLEDSAMYFCASSQTSGGRTDTQYFGPGTRLTVL.

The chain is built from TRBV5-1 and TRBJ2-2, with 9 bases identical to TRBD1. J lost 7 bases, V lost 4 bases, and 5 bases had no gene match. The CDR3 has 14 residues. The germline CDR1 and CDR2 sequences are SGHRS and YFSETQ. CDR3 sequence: CASSETGGDGELFF. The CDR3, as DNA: TGCGCCAGCAGCGAGACAGGGGGGGACGGGGAGCTGTTTTTT. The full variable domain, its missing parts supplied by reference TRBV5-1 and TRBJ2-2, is KAGVTQTPRYLIKTRGQQVTLSCSPISGHRSVSWYQQTPGQGLQFLFEYFSETQRNKGNFPGRFSGRQFSNSRSEMNVSTLELGDSALYLCASSETGGDGELFFGEGSRLTVL.

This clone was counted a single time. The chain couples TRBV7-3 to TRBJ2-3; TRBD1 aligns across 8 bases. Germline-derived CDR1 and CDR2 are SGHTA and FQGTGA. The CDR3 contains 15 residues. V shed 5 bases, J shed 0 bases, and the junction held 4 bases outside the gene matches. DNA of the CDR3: TGTGCCAGCAGCGGGACAGGACTTAGCACAGATACGCAGTATTTT. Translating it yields CASSGTGLSTDTQYF.

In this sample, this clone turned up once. This CDR3 reads CASSQTGAGINTDTQYF. The CDR3, as DNA: TGTGCCAGCAGCCAAACTGGAGCAGGGATAAACACAGATACGCAGTATTTT. The J gene is TRBJ2-3, the V gene TRBV7-9, with D tentatively TRBD1 (5 bases). Germline V gives CDR1 SEHNR, CDR2 FQNEAQ (reference sequence). Trimming shortened V by 5 bases and J by 2 bases, and 20 bases separated the two germline ends. CDR3 size: 17 residues. Looking up the rest from reference TRBV7-9 and TRBJ2-3 gives the full variable domain: DTGVSQNPRHKITKRGQNVTFRCDPISEHNRLYWYRQTLGQGPEFLTYFQNEAQLEKSRLLSDRFSAERPKGSFSTLEIQRTEQGDSAMYLCASSQTGAGINTDTQYFGPGTRLTVL.

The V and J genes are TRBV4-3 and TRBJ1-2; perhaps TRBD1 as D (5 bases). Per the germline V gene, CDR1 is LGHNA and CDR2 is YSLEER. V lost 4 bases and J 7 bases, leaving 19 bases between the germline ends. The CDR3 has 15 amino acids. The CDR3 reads CASSLLARGRGGYTF. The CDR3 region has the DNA TGCGCCAGCAGCCTTCTCGCTCGGGGGAGGGGTGGCTACACCTTC.

This CDR3 reads CASSYRDRGLNEQFF. The CDR3 nucleotides are TGTGCCAGCAGTTACAGGGACAGGGGGCTCAATGAGCAGTTCTTC. V is TRBV6-5 and J is TRBJ2-1, with TRBD1 matching 12 bases. J gave up 6 bases and V 2 bases, and 2 bases lay outside the gene matches. Germline V gene data show CDR1 as MNHEY and CDR2 as SVGAGI. The CDR3 is made up of 15 amino acids.

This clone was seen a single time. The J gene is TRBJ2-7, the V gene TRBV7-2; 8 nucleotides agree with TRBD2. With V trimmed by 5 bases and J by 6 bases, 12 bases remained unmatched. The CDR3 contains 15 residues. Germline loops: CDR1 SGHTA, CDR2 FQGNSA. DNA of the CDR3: TGTGCCAGCAGCCCACGCCAGGCGGGGGGAGGCGAGCAGTACTTC. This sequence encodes CASSPRQAGGGEQYF.

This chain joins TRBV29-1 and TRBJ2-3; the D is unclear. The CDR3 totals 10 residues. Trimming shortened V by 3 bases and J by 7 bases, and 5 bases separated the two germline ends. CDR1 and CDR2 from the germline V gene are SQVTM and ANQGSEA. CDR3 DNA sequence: TGCAGCGTTGAGCAAAATACGCAGTATTTT. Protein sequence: CSVEQNTQYF.

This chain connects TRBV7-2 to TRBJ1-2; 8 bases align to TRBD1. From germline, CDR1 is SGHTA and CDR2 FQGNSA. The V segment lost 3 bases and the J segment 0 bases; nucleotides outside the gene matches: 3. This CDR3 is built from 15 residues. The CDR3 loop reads CASSLGQVSNYGYTF. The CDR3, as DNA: TGTGCCAGCAGCTTGGGACAGGTATCTAACTATGGCTACACCTTC.

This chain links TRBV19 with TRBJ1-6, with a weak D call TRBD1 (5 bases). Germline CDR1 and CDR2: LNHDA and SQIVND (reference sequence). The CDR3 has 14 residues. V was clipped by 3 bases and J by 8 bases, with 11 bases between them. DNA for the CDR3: TGTGCCAGTAGTATCCAGGGAGTACATTCACCCCTCCACTTT. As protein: CASSIQGVHSPLHF.